A single sample is the source of the 22 T cell receptor beta chains below, sequenced in a study of shared clonotypes between healthy human individuals. Profiled with immunoSEQ multiplex PCR; TCRdb holds only in-frame clones, not every one. Of under 2,500,000 clones listed, almost 96% are singletons. The sequenced material came from naive CD4+ T cells sorted from blood. Subset here: CD45RA+ positively selected. These receptor sequences come from a man aged 18 to 30 in good health.

This clone came up once. The chain has TRBV6-5 and TRBJ2-7; TRBD1 might be the D (5 bases). This CDR3 comprises 14 residues. Germline CDR1 and CDR2: MNHEY and SVGAGI. Trimming removed 5 bases at V and 0 bases at J, with 11 bases between. The DNA for the CDR3 is TGTGCCAGCAGTACGACAGCCATCTCCTACGAGCAGTACTTC. This translates into CASSTTAISYEQYF.

This sequence joins TRBV10-3 and TRBJ1-6; the D gene is possibly TRBD1 (5 bases). V was shortened by 7 bases and J by 14 bases, with 12 bases between the two germline ends. Germline CDR1 and CDR2: ENHRY and SYGVKD. The CDR3 spans 11 residues. The CDR3 reads CAIKLGETLHF. As DNA, the CDR3 is TGTGCCATCAAGCTGGGGGAGACCCTCCACTTT.

V is TRBV5-1 and J is TRBJ2-7; no reliable D call. The CDR3 sequence is 16 residues long. V lost 5 bases, J lost 2 bases, and 20 bases lay in between. Germline V lookup: CDR1 SGHRS, CDR2 YFSETQ. Here the CDR3 reads CASSSKSGPPTYEQYF. The DNA for the CDR3 is TGCGCCAGCAGTTCGAAATCCGGACCGCCGACCTACGAGCAGTACTTC.

The chain is built from TRBV7-2 and TRBJ2-7, with 9 bases lining up with TRBD2. This CDR3 has 16 amino acids. Germline V gene lookup returns CDR1 SGHTA and CDR2 FQGNSA. V lost 1 base to trimming and J lost 2 bases; unmatched junction nucleotides: 6. The CDR3 loop reads CASSLDSGRPPYEQYF. CDR3 nucleotides: TGTGCCAGCAGCTTAGACAGCGGGAGGCCCCCCTACGAGCAGTACTTC.

The V gene is TRBV6-1, the J gene TRBJ2-1; TRBD1 agrees at 7 bases. The V and J ends lost 8 bases and 6 bases, in that order; junction bases with no gene match: 4. Germline CDR1 and CDR2: MNHNS and SASEGT. This CDR3 comprises 12 residues. DNA for the CDR3: TGTGCCAGCCGCGCAGGGGGCAATGAGCAGTTCTTC. Its translation: CASRAGGNEQFF.

The chain employs TRBV18 and TRBJ2-3, with D hard to call. The CDR3 sequence is 17 residues long. Germline assignment: CDR1 KGHSH and CDR2 LQKENI. Trimming shortened V by 0 bases and J by 2 bases, and 15 bases separated the two germline ends. CDR3 DNA: TGTGCCAGCTCACCACCGGCCCTCCTATTGTCCACAGATACGCAGTATTTT. Protein product: CASSPPALLLSTDTQYF.

Written as DNA, the CDR3 is TGTGCCAGCTCGGCGGACCCCACCTACGAGCAGTACTTC. Translated, it gives CASSADPTYEQYF. This sequence joins TRBV6-6 and TRBJ2-7; D is unclear. CDR1 is MNHNY and CDR2 is SVGAGI in the germline V gene (reference sequence). The CDR3 is 13 residues long. The germline V and J ends were trimmed by 8 bases and 2 bases, with 13 bases remaining between them.

This chain joins TRBV5-4 and TRBJ1-5; 7 bases agree with TRBD1. Germline trimming cut 4 bases from V and 14 bases from J; bases unmatched to any gene: 12. CDR1 and CDR2 from the germline V gene are SGHNT and YYREEE (reference sequence). This CDR3 spans 13 amino acids. The CDR3 loop is CASSARGPYREHF. DNA for the CDR3: TGTGCCAGCAGCGCAAGGGGGCCGTATCGCGAGCATTTT.

V gene TRBV4-1 combines with J gene TRBJ2-1, with TRBD2 identical over 8 bases. Germline CDR1 reads MGHRA; CDR2 reads YSYEKL. V was clipped by 2 bases and J by 3 bases; unmatched bases: 9. The CDR3 has 17 residues. CDR3 region: CASSQRLAGGDYNEQFF. In nucleotides, the CDR3 is TGCGCCAGCAGCCAACGCCTGGCGGGAGGAGACTACAATGAGCAGTTCTTC.

The rearrangement joins TRBV5-1 to TRBJ2-5; 12 nucleotides line up with TRBD1. This CDR3 is 16 amino acids long. The germline V gene has CDR1 SGHRS and CDR2 YFSETQ. V lost 4 bases to trimming and J lost 5 bases; unmatched junction nucleotides: 9. Here the CDR3 DNA reads TGCGCCAGCAGCCCCGGGACAGGGGGCGCTTGGGAGACCCAGTACTTC. This codes for CASSPGTGGAWETQYF.

The chain recombines TRBV30 with TRBJ1-2; D unresolved. V dropped 3 bases and J dropped 3 bases, with 14 bases sitting between them. The CDR3 spans 14 residues. Per the germline V gene, CDR1 is GTSNPN and CDR2 is SVGIG (reference sequence). The chain's CDR3 is CAWSSDGRHYGYTF. CDR3 bases: TGTGCCTGGAGCTCGGACGGGCGGCACTATGGCTACACCTTC.

The chain combines TRBV7-9 with TRBJ2-1; 7 bases map to TRBD2. The germline V gene encodes CDR1 SEHNR and CDR2 FQNEAQ (reference sequence). The CDR3 is 17 residues long. The V segment lost 5 bases and the J segment 6 bases; nucleotides outside the gene matches: 16. The CDR3 loop reads CASSPRLAGVAGNEQFF. CDR3 DNA sequence: TGTGCCAGCAGCCCAAGGTTGGCGGGAGTTGCAGGCAATGAGCAGTTCTTC.

The rearrangement joins TRBV4-3 to TRBJ2-3; D call uncertain. The V gene lost 1 base and the J gene lost 4 bases, with 12 bases spanning the gap. Per germline, CDR1 LGHNA and CDR2 YSLEER. The CDR3 has 15 residues. CDR3 nucleotides: TGCGCCAGCAGCCAAGTGATCTTTGGCGCAGATACGCAGTATTTT. It translates to CASSQVIFGADTQYF.

V gene TRBV7-9 combines with J gene TRBJ2-2; possibly TRBD1 or TRBD2 for D (5 bases each). V gave up 8 bases and J gave up 5 bases, with 9 bases separating them. CDR3 size: 12 residues. Germline CDR1 and CDR2: SEHNR and FQNEAQ (reference sequence). CDR3: CASDWGTGELFF. The DNA of the CDR3 is TGTGCCAGCGACTGGGGGACCGGGGAGCTGTTTTTT.

The chain has TRBV10-3 and TRBJ2-3; no firm D call. Germline V lookup: CDR1 ENHRY, CDR2 SYGVKD. This CDR3 contains 12 residues. Between the trimmed V and J ends, which lost 10 bases and 2 bases, there was a span of 10 bases. The CDR3 bases are TGTGCCAGTCCTAGGGACACAGATACGCAGTATTTT. This codes for CASPRDTDTQYF.

The V and J genes are TRBV9 and TRBJ1-4, with D unresolved. The CDR3 runs 14 residues. CDR1 is SGDLS and CDR2 is YYNGEE in the germline V gene. Trimming stripped 4 bases from V and 4 bases from J, with 11 bases between. This chain's CDR3 is CASSPRPDNEKLFF. The CDR3, as DNA: TGTGCCAGCAGCCCCCGACCGGATAATGAAAAACTGTTTTTT.

The chain carries TRBV28 and TRBJ2-5; tentatively, D is TRBD1 or TRBD2 (5 bases each). The germline V and J ends were trimmed by 2 bases and 11 bases, with 12 bases remaining between them. Germline V lookup: CDR1 MDHEN, CDR2 SYDVKM. CDR3 length equals 12 residues. CDR3 in amino acids: CASSLEGNKQYF. CDR3 bases: TGTGCCAGCAGTTTAGAGGGGAATAAGCAGTACTTC.

This clone was seen only once. The rearrangement joins TRBV27 to TRBJ2-2; D is possibly TRBD1 (5 bases). Germline V gives CDR1 MNHEY, CDR2 SMNVEV (reference sequence). The CDR3 consists of 16 residues. Trimming cost V 5 bases and J 10 bases, with 23 bases left between them. In nucleotides, the CDR3 is TGTGCCAGCAGTCCCACCCAGACAGCCATGACGTTGGAGCTGTTTTTT. It codes for CASSPTQTAMTLELFF.

The chain carries TRBV30 and TRBJ2-4; D is possibly TRBD1 (7 bases). V shed 3 bases and J shed 5 bases, with 8 bases lying between them. Germline CDR1 is GTSNPN and CDR2 is SVGIG (reference sequence). The CDR3 runs 12 residues. The CDR3 nucleotides are TGTGCCTGGAGCAGGGGGGAAAACATTCAGTACTTC. Residues: CAWSRGENIQYF.

The chain recombines TRBV4-1 with TRBJ2-4; D gene ambiguous. Per the germline V gene, CDR1 is MGHRA and CDR2 is YSYEKL. V lost 0 bases, J lost 4 bases, and 16 bases lay in between. This CDR3 has 17 amino acids. The CDR3 loop reads CASSQDRLGFPKNIQYF. The DNA for the CDR3 is TGCGCCAGCAGCCAAGATCGACTCGGATTTCCAAAAAACATTCAGTACTTC.

The V and J genes are TRBV11-2 and TRBJ2-1; D perhaps matches TRBD2 (6 bases). The CDR3 spans 16 residues. Germline-derived CDR1 and CDR2 are SGHAT and FQNNGV. V lost 5 bases and J lost 2, with 16 bases in between. The CDR3 reads CASSPHGGKTYNEQFF. DNA for the CDR3: TGTGCCAGCAGCCCCCACGGCGGGAAGACCTACAATGAGCAGTTCTTC. Supplemented by reference TRBV11-2 and TRBJ2-1, the full variable domain reads EAGVAQSPRYKIIEKRQSVAFWCNPISGHATLYWYQQILGQGPKLLIQFQNNGVVDDSQLPKDRFSAERLKGVDSTLKIQPAKLEDSAVYLCASSPHGGKTYNEQFFGPGTRLTVL.

A remark on this clone: At one boundary the junction diverges from the germline segment, which might be a read error. The J gene is TRBJ2-7, the V gene TRBV10-3; 9 bases agree with TRBD2. This CDR3 is built from 12 residues. Germline values: CDR1 ENHRY, CDR2 SYGVKD. The CDR3, as DNA: TGTGCCATCAGTGAGTCGGGGCTAGCGGGGAACTTC. It specifies CAISESGLAGNF.